This T cell receptor beta chain was recovered during a study of blood T cell repertoires in COVID-19. The germline CDR1 and CDR2 sequences are MNHNS and SASEGT. This CDR3 spans 16 amino acids. V lost 0 bases and J lost 1; bases outside the gene matches: 5. Sequencing used immunoSEQ multiplex PCR; TCRdb keeps in-frame clones, though not all of them. The data contain around 31,000 clones, 89% of them singletons. V gene TRBV6-1 combines with J gene TRBJ2-7, with 8 nucleotides matching TRBD2. The sequencing input was peripheral blood. The sequence derives from a man at least 80 years old with acute or convalescent COVID-19. The DNA of the CDR3 is TGTGCCAGCAGTGAAGCTCCCCGGGGGGGTTCCTACGAGCAGTACTTC. As protein: CASSEAPRGGSYEQYF.